This T cell receptor beta chain was identified during a study of shared clonotypes between healthy human individuals. The study's findings and limits: Although depth was large, rarefaction showed that sequencing of the sorted subsets was incomplete. In this cohort, only blood was sampled, and tissue repertoires likely differ.

CDR1 SGHRS and CDR2 YFSETQ come from the germline V gene. Trimming at V came to 7 bases and at J to 3 bases, leaving 3 bases not matched to a gene. This CDR3 has 14 amino acids. In regard to this clone: Its antigen is not known.

Profiling relied on immunoSEQ multiplex PCR, and the TCRdb table lists in-frame clones only, not all of them. Counted here are about 120,000 clones, approximately 70% occurring once; the ten biggest clones make up roughly a quarter. This chain connects TRBV5-1 to TRBJ2-1; TRBD2 matches at 11 bases. What was sequenced was memory CD8+ T cells sorted from blood. Subset described: CD45RO+ cells pooled with CCR7-negative TemRA cells. This clonotype was obtained from a young woman in good health. The CDR3 loop reads CASGLAGSYNEQFF. The CDR3 nucleotides are TGCGCCAGCGGACTAGCGGGCAGCTACAATGAGCAGTTCTTC.